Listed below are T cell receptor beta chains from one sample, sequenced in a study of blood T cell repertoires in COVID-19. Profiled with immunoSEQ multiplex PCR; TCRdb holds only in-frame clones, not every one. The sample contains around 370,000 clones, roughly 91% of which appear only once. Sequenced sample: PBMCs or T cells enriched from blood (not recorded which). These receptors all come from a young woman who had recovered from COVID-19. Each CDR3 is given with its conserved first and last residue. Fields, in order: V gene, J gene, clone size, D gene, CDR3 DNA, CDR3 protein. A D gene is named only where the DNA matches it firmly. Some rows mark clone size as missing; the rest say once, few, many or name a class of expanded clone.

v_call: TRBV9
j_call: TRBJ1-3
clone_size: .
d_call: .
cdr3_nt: TGTGCCAGCAGCGTAGTAGGGGTCGGAAACACCATATATTTT
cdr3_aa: CASSVVGVGNTIYF

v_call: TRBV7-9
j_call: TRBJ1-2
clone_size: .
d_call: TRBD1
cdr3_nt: TGTGCCAGCAGCTTAGAGCGTCGCGACAGGGAGAATGGCTACACCTTC
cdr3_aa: CASSLERRDRENGYTF

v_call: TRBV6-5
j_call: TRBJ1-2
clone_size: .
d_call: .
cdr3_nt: TGTGCCAGCACCAGGGATTGGGACTATGGCTACACCTTC
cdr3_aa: CASTRDWDYGYTF

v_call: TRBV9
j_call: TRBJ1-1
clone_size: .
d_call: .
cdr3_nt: TGTGCCAGCAGCCAGGGAGGGGGCACTGAAGCTTTCTTT
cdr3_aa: CASSQGGGTEAFF

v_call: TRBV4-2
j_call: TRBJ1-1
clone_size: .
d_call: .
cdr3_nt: TGTGCCAGCAGTTTCCGCCTGACCAAGGCAGGGAACACTGAAGCTTTCTTT
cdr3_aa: CASSFRLTKAGNTEAFF

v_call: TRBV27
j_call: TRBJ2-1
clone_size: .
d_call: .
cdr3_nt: TGTGCCAGCAGTGTCCTGCTCGGGGGGCCCTCCTACAATGAGCAGTTCTTC
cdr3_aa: CASSVLLGGPSYNEQFF

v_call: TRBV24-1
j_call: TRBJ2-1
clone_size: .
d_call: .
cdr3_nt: TGTGCCACCAGTGATTCGACCGGGACACCCTACAATGAGCAGTTCTTC
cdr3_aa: CATSDSTGTPYNEQFF

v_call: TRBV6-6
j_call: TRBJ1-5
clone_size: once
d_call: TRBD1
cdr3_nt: TGTGCCAGCAGCCAAGGACAGGGGGCCGGTCAGCCCCAGCATTTT
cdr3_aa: CASSQGQGAGQPQHF

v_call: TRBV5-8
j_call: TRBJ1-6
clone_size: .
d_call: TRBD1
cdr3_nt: TGTGCCAGCAGCTCGCTCAGGGGGCAATATAATTCACCCCTCCACTTT
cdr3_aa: CASSSLRGQYNSPLHF

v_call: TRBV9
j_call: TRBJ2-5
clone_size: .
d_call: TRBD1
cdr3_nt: TGTGCCAGCAGCCCGGGACAGGGACAAGAGACCCAGTACTTC
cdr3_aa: CASSPGQGQETQYF

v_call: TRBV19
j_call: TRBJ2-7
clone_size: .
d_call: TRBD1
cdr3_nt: TGTGCCAGTAGTATCCGGGACAGGGCTTACGAGCAGTACTTC
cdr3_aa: CASSIRDRAYEQYF

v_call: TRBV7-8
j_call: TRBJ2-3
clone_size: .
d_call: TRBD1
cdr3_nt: TGTGCCAGCAGCGTCAAGACAGGGGGTTCGACAGATACGCAGTATTTT
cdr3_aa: CASSVKTGGSTDTQYF

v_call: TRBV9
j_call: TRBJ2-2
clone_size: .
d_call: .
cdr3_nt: TGTGCCAGCAGCGTAGAAATCCCCGGGTCATCCGTCACCGGGGAGCTGTTTTTT
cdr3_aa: CASSVEIPGSSVTGELFF

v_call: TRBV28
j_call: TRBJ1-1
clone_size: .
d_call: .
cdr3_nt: TGTGCCAGCAGCCAAATCATTGCGGTGGCTTTCTTT
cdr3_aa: CASSQIIAVAFF

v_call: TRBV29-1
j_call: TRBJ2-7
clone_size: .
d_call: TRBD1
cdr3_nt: TGCAGCGTTGACTTGGACAGGGGGCGCCAGCAGTACTTC
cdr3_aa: CSVDLDRGRQQYF

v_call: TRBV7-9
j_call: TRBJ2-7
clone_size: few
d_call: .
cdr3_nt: TGTGCCAGCAGCTCAGGACACTTCTCCCGCTCCTACGAGCAGTACTTC
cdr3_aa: CASSSGHFSRSYEQYF

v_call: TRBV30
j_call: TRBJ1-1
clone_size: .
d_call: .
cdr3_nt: TGTGCCTGGAGTCAAAGGAGAACTGAAGCTTTCTTT
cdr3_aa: CAWSQRRTEAFF

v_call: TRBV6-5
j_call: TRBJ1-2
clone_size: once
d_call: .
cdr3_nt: TGTGCCAGCCGCTTAGACAGACACTATGGCTACACCTTC
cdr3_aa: CASRLDRHYGYTF

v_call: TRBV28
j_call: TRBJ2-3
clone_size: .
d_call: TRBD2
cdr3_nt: TGTGCCAGCAGTCCACGGACTAGCGGGAGAGAGACAGATACGCAGTATTTT
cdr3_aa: CASSPRTSGRETDTQYF

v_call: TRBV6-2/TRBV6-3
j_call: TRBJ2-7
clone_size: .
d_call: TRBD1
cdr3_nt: TGTGCCAGCAGTTACCAGGGGGCCTACGAGCAGTACTTC
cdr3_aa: CASSYQGAYEQYF

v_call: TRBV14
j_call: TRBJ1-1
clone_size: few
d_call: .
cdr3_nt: TGTGCCAGCAGCCAAGGACAGGCGTTAAACATGAACACTGAAGCTTTCTTT
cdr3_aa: CASSQGQALNMNTEAFF

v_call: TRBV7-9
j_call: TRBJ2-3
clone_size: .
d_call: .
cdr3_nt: TGTGCCAGCAGCCGACTCAGGGGAGCCACAGATACGCAGTATTTT
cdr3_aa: CASSRLRGATDTQYF

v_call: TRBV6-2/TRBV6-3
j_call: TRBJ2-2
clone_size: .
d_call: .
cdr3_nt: TGTGCCAGCAGTTTTTCATTGAACACCGGGGAGCTGTTTTTT
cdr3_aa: CASSFSLNTGELFF

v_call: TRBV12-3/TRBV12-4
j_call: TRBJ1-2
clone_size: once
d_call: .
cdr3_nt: TGTGCCAGCCTGACAGAGAACTATGGCTACACCTTC
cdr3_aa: CASLTENYGYTF

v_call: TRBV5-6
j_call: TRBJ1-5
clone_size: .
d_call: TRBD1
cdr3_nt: TGTGCCAGCAGCTTCGGTTCAGGGGGCGATCAGCCCCAGCATTTT
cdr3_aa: CASSFGSGGDQPQHF

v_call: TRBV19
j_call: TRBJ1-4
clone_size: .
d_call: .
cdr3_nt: TGTGCCAGTAGTATAGGTCAGGGAACGGGAAAACTGTTTTTT
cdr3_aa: CASSIGQGTGKLFF

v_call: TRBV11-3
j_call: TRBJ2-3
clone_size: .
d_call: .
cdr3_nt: TGTGCCAGCAGCACGATACTCGCAGATACGCAGTATTTT
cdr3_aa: CASSTILADTQYF

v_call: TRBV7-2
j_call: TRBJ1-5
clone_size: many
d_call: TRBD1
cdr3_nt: TGTGCCAGCAGCACCCGGACAGGGGTAGTGAATCAGCCCCAGCATTTT
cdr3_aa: CASSTRTGVVNQPQHF

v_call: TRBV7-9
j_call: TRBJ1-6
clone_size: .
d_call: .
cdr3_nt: TGTGCCAGCAGCTTGGTCGGGTCAAATTCACCCCTCCACTTT
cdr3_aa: CASSLVGSNSPLHF

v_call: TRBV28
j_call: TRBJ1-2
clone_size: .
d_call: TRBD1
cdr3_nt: TGTGCCATTATTGGACAGGGGGCCATGTTGGATGGCTACACCTTC
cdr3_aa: CAIIGQGAMLDGYTF

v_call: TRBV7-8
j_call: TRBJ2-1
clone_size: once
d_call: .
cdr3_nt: TGTGCCAGCAGCCCCTTTGAAGGGGCGTACAATGAGCAGTTCTTC
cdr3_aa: CASSPFEGAYNEQFF

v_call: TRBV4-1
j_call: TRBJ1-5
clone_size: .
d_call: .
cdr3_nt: TGCGCCAGCAGCCAAGACTCCGGGGGCAATCAGCCCCAGCATTTT
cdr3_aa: CASSQDSGGNQPQHF

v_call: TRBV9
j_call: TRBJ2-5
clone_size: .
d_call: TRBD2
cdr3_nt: TGTGCCAGCAGCGGTGTAGCGGGGCAAGAGACCCAGTACTTC
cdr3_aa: CASSGVAGQETQYF

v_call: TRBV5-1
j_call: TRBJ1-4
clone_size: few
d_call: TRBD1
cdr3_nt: TGCGCCAGCAGCCCTGATGAAGGGGGCGCCGCAACTAATGAAAAACTGTTTTTT
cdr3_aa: CASSPDEGGAATNEKLFF

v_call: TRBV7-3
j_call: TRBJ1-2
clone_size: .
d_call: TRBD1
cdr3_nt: TGTGCCAGCAGCCCGGACAGGGATGGAGGCTACACCTTC
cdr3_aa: CASSPDRDGGYTF

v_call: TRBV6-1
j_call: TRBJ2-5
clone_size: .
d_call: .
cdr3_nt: TGTGCCAGCAGTGAAAACCCTACTAGGGCCGAAGAGACCCAGTACTTC
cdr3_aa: CASSENPTRAEETQYF

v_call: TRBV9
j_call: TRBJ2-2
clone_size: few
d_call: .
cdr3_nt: TGTGCCAGCAGCGTAGTATACGGGAACACCGGGGAGCTGTTTTTT
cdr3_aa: CASSVVYGNTGELFF

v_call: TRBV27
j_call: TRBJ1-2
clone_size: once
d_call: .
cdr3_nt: TGTGCCAGCACCTTTGGTACGGGGGTAGGCGGCTACACCTTC
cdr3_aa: CASTFGTGVGGYTF

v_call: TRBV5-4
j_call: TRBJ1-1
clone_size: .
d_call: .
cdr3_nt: TGTGCCAGCAGCGGGCGGGATTTCAACACTGAAGCTTTCTTT
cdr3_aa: CASSGRDFNTEAFF

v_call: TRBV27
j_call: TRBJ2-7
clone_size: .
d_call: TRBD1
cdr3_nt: TGTGCCAGCAGTCCCAGACAGGGGACCGACTCCTACGAGCAGTACTTC
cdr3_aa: CASSPRQGTDSYEQYF

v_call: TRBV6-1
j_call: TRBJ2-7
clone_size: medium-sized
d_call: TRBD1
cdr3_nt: TGTGCCAGCAGTGAAAGGGGTACAGGGGGCTACGAGCAGTACTTC
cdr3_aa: CASSERGTGGYEQYF

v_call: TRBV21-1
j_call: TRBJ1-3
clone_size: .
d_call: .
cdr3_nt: TGTGCCAGCAACAAGGAAGGGAGCCCCACTTTCTCTGGAAACACCATATATTTT
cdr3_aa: CASNKEGSPTFSGNTIYF

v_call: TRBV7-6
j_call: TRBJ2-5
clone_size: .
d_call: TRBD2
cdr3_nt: TGTGCCAGCAGCTTAGTATCTGCGGGGGGGTACCAAGAGACCCAGTACTTC
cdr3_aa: CASSLVSAGGYQETQYF

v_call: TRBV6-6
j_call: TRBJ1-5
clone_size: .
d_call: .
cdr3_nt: TGTGCCAGCAGTCAAACAGGGAAGGGAATGGTGGGGCAGCCCCAGCATTTT
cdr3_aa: CASSQTGKGMVGQPQHF

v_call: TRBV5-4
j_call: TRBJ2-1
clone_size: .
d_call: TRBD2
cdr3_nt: TGTGCCAGCAGCCTTGAGACTAGCGGGGGCGATGAGCAGTTCTTC
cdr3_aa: CASSLETSGGDEQFF

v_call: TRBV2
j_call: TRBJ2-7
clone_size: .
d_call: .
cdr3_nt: TGTGCCAGCAGGATGGCGGGGTCTTCCGAGCAGTACTTC
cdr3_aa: CASRMAGSSEQYF

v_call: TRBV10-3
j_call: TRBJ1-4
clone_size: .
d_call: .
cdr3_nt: TGTGCCATCAGTGAGACGACTTTGCGGGGTCCGAGGGCAACTAATGAAAAACTGTTTTTT
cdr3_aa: CAISETTLRGPRATNEKLFF